This paragraph reports one T cell receptor (beta chain). What it recognizes is unknown. Running of the v3.0 immunoSEQ assay took place at survey level. Libraries were prepared by immunoSEQ multiplex PCR; TCRdb keeps only in-frame clonotypes and omits some of them. The sample lists fewer than 55,000 clones, about 95% seen once, with less than 3% in the top ten. The data derive from a study of long-term antiretroviral therapy in people with HIV. Overall study results and limits: HIV repertoires spanned narrower CDR3 length ranges than controls.

This CDR3 is 15 amino acids long. V was clipped by 7 bases and J by 2 bases; unmatched bases: 6. The germline V gene has CDR1 ENHRY and CDR2 SYGVKD. This sequence joins TRBV10-3 and TRBJ2-3; 10 positions match TRBD2. The TCR originated in a woman aged 45-59 years with HIV. The material was unsorted PBMCs, obtained 3.7 years after starting antiretroviral therapy. The CDR3 region has the DNA TGTGCCATCACCGGGAGCGGGGGGGCCACAGATACGCAGTATTTT. Translated: CAITGSGGATDTQYF.